These T cell receptor beta chains were read from a single sample in a study of control samples from healthy donors and cancer patients. Some clones are missing from TCRdb's copy, which holds only in-frame ones; the method was immunoSEQ multiplex PCR. The sample has around 180,000 clones, 88% seen once. The specimen was blood. These TCRs come from a woman between 25 and 40 years old in good health. CDR3s include the opening cysteine and the closing phenylalanine or tryptophan. Fields, in order: V gene, J gene, D gene, clone size, CDR3 protein, CDR3 DNA. A D gene is named only where the DNA matches it firmly. Clone size is shown for a subset of rows, as once, few, many or a class of expanded clone.

v_gene: TRBV12-3/TRBV12-4
j_gene: TRBJ2-1
d_gene: NA
abundance: NA
CDR3aa: CASSFGNYNEQFF
CDR3nt: TGTGCCAGCAGTTTCGGAAATTACAATGAGCAGTTCTTC

v_gene: TRBV19
j_gene: TRBJ2-4
d_gene: NA
abundance: NA
CDR3aa: CASSMIRSEEAKNIQYF
CDR3nt: TGTGCCAGTAGTATGATCAGGTCGGAGGAGGCCAAAAACATTCAGTACTTC

v_gene: TRBV18
j_gene: TRBJ2-1
d_gene: TRBD1
abundance: NA
CDR3aa: CASSRQGYEQFF
CDR3nt: TGTGCCAGCTCTCGACAGGGCTATGAGCAGTTCTTC

v_gene: TRBV7-9
j_gene: TRBJ2-1
d_gene: TRBD2
abundance: NA
CDR3aa: CASSSFKTSGYNEQFF
CDR3nt: TGTGCCAGCAGCTCCTTTAAGACTAGCGGATACAATGAGCAGTTCTTC

v_gene: TRBV5-1
j_gene: TRBJ2-3
d_gene: TRBD2
abundance: NA
CDR3aa: CASSSQGSVLAGKNF
CDR3nt: TGCGCCAGCAGCTCGCAGGGGAGTGTGTTAGCGGGAAAGAATTTT

v_gene: TRBV5-6
j_gene: TRBJ2-6
d_gene: NA
abundance: once
CDR3aa: CASSLFWIPDSGANVLTF
CDR3nt: TGTGCCAGCAGCTTGTTCTGGATACCTGACTCTGGGGCCAACGTCCTGACTTTC

v_gene: TRBV20-1
j_gene: TRBJ2-7
d_gene: NA
abundance: NA
CDR3aa: CSAPGVTEQYF
CDR3nt: TGCAGTGCCCCGGGCGTTACCGAGCAGTACTTC

v_gene: TRBV2
j_gene: TRBJ1-5
d_gene: NA
abundance: NA
CDR3aa: CASSARAQPQHF
CDR3nt: TGTGCCAGCAGTGCACGGGCTCAGCCCCAGCATTTT

v_gene: TRBV7-9
j_gene: TRBJ1-6
d_gene: TRBD1
abundance: NA
CDR3aa: CASRGDSDNSPLHF
CDR3nt: TGTGCCAGCAGGGGGGACAGCGATAATTCACCCCTCCACTTT

v_gene: TRBV27
j_gene: TRBJ2-5
d_gene: NA
abundance: once
CDR3aa: CASSHGPLGTQYF
CDR3nt: TGTGCCAGCAGTCACGGGCCTTTGGGGACCCAGTACTTC

v_gene: TRBV4-2
j_gene: TRBJ2-1
d_gene: NA
abundance: NA
CDR3aa: CASSLEGLSEQFF
CDR3nt: TGTGCCAGCAGCCTCGAGGGACTTAGTGAGCAGTTCTTC

v_gene: TRBV6-4
j_gene: TRBJ1-2
d_gene: TRBD1
abundance: NA
CDR3aa: CASSDSPDRANGYTF
CDR3nt: TGTGCCAGCAGTGACTCGCCGGACAGGGCGAATGGCTACACCTTC

v_gene: TRBV5-4
j_gene: TRBJ2-5
d_gene: TRBD2
abundance: NA
CDR3aa: CASSLDLADQETQYF
CDR3nt: TGTGCCAGCAGCTTGGATCTAGCGGATCAAGAGACCCAGTACTTC

v_gene: TRBV10-3
j_gene: TRBJ1-3
d_gene: NA
abundance: once
CDR3aa: CAIAEASGNTIYF
CDR3nt: TGTGCCATCGCGGAAGCCTCTGGAAACACCATATATTTT

v_gene: TRBV18
j_gene: TRBJ1-1
d_gene: NA
abundance: NA
CDR3aa: CASSKTGNTEAFF
CDR3nt: TGTGCCAGCTCGAAGACCGGGAACACTGAAGCTTTCTTT

v_gene: TRBV11-2
j_gene: TRBJ2-7
d_gene: NA
abundance: NA
CDR3aa: CASSIRDLGYEQYF
CDR3nt: TGTGCCAGCAGTATAAGGGACTTGGGCTACGAGCAGTACTTC

v_gene: TRBV4-1
j_gene: TRBJ1-2
d_gene: NA
abundance: NA
CDR3aa: CASSQDRGQVIYGYTF
CDR3nt: TGCGCCAGCAGCCAAGATCGGGGACAAGTGATCTATGGCTACACCTTC

v_gene: TRBV13
j_gene: TRBJ2-5
d_gene: NA
abundance: NA
CDR3aa: CASSLSVQLETQYF
CDR3nt: TGTGCCAGCAGCCTAAGCGTCCAGTTAGAGACCCAGTACTTC

v_gene: TRBV7-2
j_gene: TRBJ2-1
d_gene: TRBD2
abundance: once
CDR3aa: CASSPSSGGAVYEQFF
CDR3nt: TGTGCCAGCAGCCCTTCTAGCGGGGGGGCCGTCTATGAGCAGTTCTTC

v_gene: TRBV30
j_gene: TRBJ1-5
d_gene: NA
abundance: NA
CDR3aa: CAWFRPFGGNSNQPQHF
CDR3nt: TGTGCCTGGTTCCGTCCTTTCGGGGGGAACAGCAATCAGCCCCAGCATTTT

v_gene: TRBV19
j_gene: TRBJ2-1
d_gene: TRBD2
abundance: NA
CDR3aa: CASSRTTGASGGNEQFF
CDR3nt: TGTGCCAGCAGTCGGACAACTGGGGCTAGCGGGGGGAATGAGCAGTTCTTC

v_gene: TRBV6-2/TRBV6-3
j_gene: TRBJ2-3
d_gene: NA
abundance: NA
CDR3aa: CASSWDGRGTDTQYF
CDR3nt: TGTGCCAGCAGTTGGGACGGCCGCGGCACAGATACGCAGTATTTT

v_gene: TRBV5-1
j_gene: TRBJ2-3
d_gene: TRBD2
abundance: once
CDR3aa: CASSPPSGGALADTQYF
CDR3nt: TGCGCCAGCAGCCCCCCTAGCGGGGGGGCCCTGGCAGATACGCAGTATTTT

v_gene: TRBV6-5
j_gene: TRBJ2-3
d_gene: NA
abundance: NA
CDR3aa: CASRPGRFLTDTQYF
CDR3nt: TGTGCCAGCAGGCCGGGGAGGTTCCTCACAGATACGCAGTATTTT

v_gene: TRBV28
j_gene: TRBJ1-3
d_gene: NA
abundance: NA
CDR3aa: CASSRVTSSGNTIYF
CDR3nt: TGTGCCAGCTCCAGGGTGACCAGCTCTGGAAACACCATATATTTT